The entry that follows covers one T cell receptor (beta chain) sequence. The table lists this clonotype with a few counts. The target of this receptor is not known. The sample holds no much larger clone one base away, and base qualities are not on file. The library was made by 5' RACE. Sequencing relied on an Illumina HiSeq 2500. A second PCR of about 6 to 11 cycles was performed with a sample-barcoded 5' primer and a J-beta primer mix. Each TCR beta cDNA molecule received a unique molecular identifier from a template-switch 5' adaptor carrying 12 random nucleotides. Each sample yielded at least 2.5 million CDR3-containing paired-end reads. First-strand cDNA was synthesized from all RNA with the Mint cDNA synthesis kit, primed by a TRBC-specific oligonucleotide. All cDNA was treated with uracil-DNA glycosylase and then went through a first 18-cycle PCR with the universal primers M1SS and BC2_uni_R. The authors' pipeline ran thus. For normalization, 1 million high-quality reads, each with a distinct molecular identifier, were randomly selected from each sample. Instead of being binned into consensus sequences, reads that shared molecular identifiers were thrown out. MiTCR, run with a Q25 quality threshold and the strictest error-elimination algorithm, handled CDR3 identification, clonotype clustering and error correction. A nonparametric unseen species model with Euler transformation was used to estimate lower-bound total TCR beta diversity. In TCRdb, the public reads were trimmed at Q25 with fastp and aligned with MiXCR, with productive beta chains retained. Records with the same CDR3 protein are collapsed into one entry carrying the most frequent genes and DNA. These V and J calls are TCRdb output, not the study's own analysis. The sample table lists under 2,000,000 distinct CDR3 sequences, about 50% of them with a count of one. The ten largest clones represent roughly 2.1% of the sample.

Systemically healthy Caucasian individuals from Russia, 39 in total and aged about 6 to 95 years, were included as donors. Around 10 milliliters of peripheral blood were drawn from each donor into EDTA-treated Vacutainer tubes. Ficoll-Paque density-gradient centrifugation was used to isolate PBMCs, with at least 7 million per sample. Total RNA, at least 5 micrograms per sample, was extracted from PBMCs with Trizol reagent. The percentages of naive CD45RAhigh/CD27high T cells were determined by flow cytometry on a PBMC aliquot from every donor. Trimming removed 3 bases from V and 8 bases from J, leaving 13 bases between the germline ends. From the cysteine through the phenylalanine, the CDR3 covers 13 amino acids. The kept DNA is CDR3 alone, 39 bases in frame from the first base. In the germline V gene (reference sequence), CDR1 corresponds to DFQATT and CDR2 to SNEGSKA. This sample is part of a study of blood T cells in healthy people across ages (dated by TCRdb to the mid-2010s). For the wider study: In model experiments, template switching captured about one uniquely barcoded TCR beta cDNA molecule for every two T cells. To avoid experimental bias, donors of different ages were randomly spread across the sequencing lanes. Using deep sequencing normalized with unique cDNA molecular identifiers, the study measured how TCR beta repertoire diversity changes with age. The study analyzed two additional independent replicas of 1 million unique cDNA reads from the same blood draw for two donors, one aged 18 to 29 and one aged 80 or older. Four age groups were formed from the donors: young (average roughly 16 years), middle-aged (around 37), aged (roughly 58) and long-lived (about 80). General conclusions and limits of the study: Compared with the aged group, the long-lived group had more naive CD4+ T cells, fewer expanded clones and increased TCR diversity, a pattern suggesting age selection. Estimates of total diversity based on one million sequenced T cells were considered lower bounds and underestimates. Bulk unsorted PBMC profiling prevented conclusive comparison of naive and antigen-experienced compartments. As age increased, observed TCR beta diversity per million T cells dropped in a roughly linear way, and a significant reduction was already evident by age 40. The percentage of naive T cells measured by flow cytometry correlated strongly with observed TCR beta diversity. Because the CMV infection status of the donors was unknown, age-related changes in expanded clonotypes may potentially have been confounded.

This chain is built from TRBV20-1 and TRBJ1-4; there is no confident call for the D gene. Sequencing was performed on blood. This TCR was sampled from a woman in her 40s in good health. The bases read TGCAGTGCTAGTTGGCAGGTTAGAGAAAAACTGTTTTTT. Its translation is CSASWQVREKLFF.